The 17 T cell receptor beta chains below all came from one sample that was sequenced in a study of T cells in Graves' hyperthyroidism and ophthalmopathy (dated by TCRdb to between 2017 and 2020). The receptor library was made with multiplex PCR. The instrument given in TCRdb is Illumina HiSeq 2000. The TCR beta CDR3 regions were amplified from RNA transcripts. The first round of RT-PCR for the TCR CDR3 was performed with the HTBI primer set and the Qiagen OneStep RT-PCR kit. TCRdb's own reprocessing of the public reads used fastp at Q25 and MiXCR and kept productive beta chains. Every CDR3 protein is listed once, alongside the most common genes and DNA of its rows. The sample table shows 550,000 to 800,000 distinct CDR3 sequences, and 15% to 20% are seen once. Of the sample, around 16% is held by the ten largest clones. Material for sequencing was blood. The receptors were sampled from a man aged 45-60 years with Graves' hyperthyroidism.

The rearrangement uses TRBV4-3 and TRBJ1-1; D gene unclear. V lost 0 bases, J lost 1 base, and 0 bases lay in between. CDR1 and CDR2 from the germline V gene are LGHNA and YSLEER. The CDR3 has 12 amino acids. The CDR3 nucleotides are TGCGCCAGCAGCCAAGAGAACACTGAAGCTTTCTTT. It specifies CASSQENTEAFF.

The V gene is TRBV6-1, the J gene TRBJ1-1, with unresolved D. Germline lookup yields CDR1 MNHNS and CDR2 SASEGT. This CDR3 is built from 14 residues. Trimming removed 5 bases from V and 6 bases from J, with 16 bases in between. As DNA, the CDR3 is TGTGCCAGCAGTCCCAGCCGGAGATTATCTGAAGCTTTCTTT. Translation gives CASSPSRRLSEAFF.

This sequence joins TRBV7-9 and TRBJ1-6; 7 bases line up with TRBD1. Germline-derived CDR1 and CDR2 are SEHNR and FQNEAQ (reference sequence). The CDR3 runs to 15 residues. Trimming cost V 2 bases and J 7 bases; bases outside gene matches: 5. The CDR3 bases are TGTGCCAGCAGCTTACTGGGACAGCCCAATTCACCCCTCCACTTT. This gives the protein CASSLLGQPNSPLHF.

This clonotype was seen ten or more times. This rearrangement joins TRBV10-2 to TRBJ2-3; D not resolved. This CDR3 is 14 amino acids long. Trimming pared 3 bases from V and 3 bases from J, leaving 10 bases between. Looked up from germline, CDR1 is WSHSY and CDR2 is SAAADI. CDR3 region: CASSEKASTDTQYF. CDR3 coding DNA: TGCGCCAGCAGTGAAAAGGCTAGTACAGATACGCAGTATTTT.

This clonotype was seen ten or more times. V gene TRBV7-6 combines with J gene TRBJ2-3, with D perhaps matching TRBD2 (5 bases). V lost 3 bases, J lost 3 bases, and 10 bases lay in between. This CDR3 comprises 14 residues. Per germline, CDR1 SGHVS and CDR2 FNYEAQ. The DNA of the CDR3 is TGTGCCAGCAGCTTCGGACTCGGGACAGATACGCAGTATTTT. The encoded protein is CASSFGLGTDTQYF.

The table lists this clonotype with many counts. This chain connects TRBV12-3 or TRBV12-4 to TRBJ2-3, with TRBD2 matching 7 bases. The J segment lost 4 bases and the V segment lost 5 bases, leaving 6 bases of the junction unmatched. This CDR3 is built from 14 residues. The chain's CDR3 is CASSLGTTADTQYF. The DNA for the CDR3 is TGTGCCAGCAGTCTCGGGACTACCGCAGATACGCAGTATTTT.

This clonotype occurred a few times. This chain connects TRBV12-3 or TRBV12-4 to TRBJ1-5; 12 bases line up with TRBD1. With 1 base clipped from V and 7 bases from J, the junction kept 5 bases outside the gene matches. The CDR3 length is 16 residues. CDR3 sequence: CASSLEGQGARQPQHF. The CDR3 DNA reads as TGTGCCAGCAGTTTAGAGGGACAGGGGGCGAGACAGCCCCAGCATTTT.

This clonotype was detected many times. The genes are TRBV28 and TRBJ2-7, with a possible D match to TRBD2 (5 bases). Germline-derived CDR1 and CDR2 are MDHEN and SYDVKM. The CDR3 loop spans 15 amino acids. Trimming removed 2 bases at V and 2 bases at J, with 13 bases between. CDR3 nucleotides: TGTGCCAGCAGTTTAAGCGAGCGGCGAACCTACGAGCAGTACTTC. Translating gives CASSLSERRTYEQYF. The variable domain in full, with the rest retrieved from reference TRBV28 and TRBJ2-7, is DVKVTQSSRYLVKRTGEKVFLECVQDMDHENMFWYRQDPGLGLRLIYFSYDVKMKEKGDIPEGYSVSREKKERFSLILESASTNQTSMYLCASSLSERRTYEQYFGPGTRLTVT.

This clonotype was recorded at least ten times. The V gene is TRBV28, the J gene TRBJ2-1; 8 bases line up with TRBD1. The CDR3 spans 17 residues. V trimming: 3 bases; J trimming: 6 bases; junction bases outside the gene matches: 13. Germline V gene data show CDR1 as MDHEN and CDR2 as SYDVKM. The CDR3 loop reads CASSFLRQGAQGNEQFF. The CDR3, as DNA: TGTGCCAGCAGTTTTTTGAGGCAGGGGGCGCAAGGCAATGAGCAGTTCTTC. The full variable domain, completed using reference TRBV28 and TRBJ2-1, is DVKVTQSSRYLVKRTGEKVFLECVQDMDHENMFWYRQDPGLGLRLIYFSYDVKMKEKGDIPEGYSVSREKKERFSLILESASTNQTSMYLCASSFLRQGAQGNEQFFGPGTRLTVL.

In nucleotides, the CDR3 is TGTGCCAGCAGCTTCGTACTAGGCCGAAATGAGCAGTTCTTC. The encoded protein is CASSFVLGRNEQFF. This chain connects TRBV13 to TRBJ2-1, with a tentative D call TRBD2 (5 bases). This CDR3 region has 14 residues. V lost 3 bases and J 7 bases, leaving 13 bases between the germline ends. Germline-derived CDR1 and CDR2 are PRHDT and FYEKMQ (reference sequence).

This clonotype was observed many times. The CDR3 sequence: CSARTGTWDNEQFF. The CDR3 nucleotides read TGCAGCGCCAGGACAGGGACTTGGGACAATGAGCAGTTCTTC. The chain combines TRBV29-1 with TRBJ2-1, with TRBD1 matching 8 bases. V was pared by 7 bases and J by 5 bases, with 10 bases of the junction left unmatched. CDR1 and CDR2 (germline): SQVTM, ANQGSEA. This CDR3 is built from 14 residues.

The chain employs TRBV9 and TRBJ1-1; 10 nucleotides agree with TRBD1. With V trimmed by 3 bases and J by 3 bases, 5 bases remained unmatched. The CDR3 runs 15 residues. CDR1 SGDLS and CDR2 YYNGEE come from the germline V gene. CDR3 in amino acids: CASSDGQGDYTEAFF. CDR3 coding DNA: TGTGCCAGCAGCGACGGACAGGGGGATTACACTGAAGCTTTCTTT.

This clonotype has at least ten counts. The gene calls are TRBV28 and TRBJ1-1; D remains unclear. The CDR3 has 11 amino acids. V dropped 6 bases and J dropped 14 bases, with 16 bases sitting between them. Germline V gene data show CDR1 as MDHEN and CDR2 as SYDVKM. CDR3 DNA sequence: TGTGCCAGCAGGGGAGCGGCTGTTAGCTTCTTT. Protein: CASRGAAVSFF.

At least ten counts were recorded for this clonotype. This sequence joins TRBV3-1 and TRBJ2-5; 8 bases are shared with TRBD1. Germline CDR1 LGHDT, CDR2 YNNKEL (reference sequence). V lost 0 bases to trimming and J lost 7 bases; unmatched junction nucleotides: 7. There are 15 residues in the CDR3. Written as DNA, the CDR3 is TGTGCCAGCAGCCAAGAACAGGGACAGGAAGCGACCCAGTACTTC. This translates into CASSQEQGQEATQYF.

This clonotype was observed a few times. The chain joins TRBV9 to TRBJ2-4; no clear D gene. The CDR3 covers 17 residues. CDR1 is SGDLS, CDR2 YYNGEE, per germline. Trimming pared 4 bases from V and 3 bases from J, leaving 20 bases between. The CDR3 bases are TGTGCCAGCAGCTCCAGTAGCAGGAGTGATGGCAAAAACATTCAGTACTTC. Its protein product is CASSSSSRSDGKNIQYF.

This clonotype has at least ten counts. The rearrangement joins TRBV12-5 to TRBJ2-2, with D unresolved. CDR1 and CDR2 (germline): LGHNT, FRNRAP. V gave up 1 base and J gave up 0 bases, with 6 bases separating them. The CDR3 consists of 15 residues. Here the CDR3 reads CASGLGPANTGELFF. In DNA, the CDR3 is TGTGCTAGTGGTTTGGGACCCGCGAACACCGGGGAGCTGTTTTTT.

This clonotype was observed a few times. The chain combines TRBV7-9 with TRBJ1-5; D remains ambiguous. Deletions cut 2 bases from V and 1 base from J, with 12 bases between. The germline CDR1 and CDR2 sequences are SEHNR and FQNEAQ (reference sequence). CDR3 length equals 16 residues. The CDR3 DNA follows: TGTGCCAGCAGCTTAAGCTCGGGCAGAAGCAATCAGCCCCAGCATTTT. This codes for CASSLSSGRSNQPQHF.